The T cell receptor beta chain described here comes from a study of cytotoxic CD8 clonotypes in ibrutinib-treated CLL. The repertoire was sequenced with immunoSEQ multiplex PCR; TCRdb's copy has only in-frame clones and lacks some. The sample carries around 70,000 clones, around four fifths recorded once. Deletions cut 4 bases from V and 1 base from J, with 10 bases between. The germline CDR1 and CDR2 sequences are LNHDA and SQIVND (reference sequence). This CDR3 spans 14 amino acids. The sequences come from PBMCs, collected after 24 months of ibrutinib treatment. This chain links TRBV19 with TRBJ1-2; no definite D call. The receptor was isolated from a human donor with chronic lymphocytic leukemia. DNA for the CDR3: TGTGCCAGTAGTACTACTCTATTTAACTATGGCTACACCTTC. Translating gives CASSTTLFNYGYTF.